This T cell receptor (beta chain) stems from a study of neurological immune-mediated disorders. This CDR3 spans 13 amino acids. The V and J ends lost 4 bases and 6 bases respectively, with 9 bases between them. Germline lookup yields CDR1 LGHDT and CDR2 YNNKEL (reference sequence). Study-wide results and caveats: In HTLV-1-associated myelopathy, TCR clonal expansion was greatest, whereas multiple sclerosis had the least, falling below healthy controls.

TCRdb recomputed calls from the 5' RACE reads with MiXCR, one row per CDR3 protein. The table has 50,000 or so distinct CDR3 sequences, roughly 24% seen once. Comments on this clonotype: Its specificity is not known.

This clonotype was sampled from a woman aged 70 to 79 in good health. The chain couples TRBV3-1 to TRBJ2-2; the D is unclear. The sequenced sample was PBMCs. CDR3 loop: CASSLSGPGELFF. The CDR3 nucleotides read TGTGCCAGCAGCCTGTCGGGCCCCGGGGAGCTGTTTTTT.